This passage covers 22 T cell receptor beta chains from one sample sequenced in a study of T-cell reconstitution after alpha-beta-depleted transplantation in children. This sample's TCRbeta library carried unique molecular identifier barcodes. TCRdb used MiXCR to reprocess the PCR reads, holding one entry per CDR3 protein. The sample records 500,000 to 750,000 distinct CDR3 sequences, roughly 30% being singletons. Sample: PBMCs, taken before TCRalphabeta/CD19-depleted stem cell transplant. These receptors all come from a boy less than two years old with Wiskott-Aldrich syndrome, due to receive a stem cell transplant.

This clonotype showed up just a few times. V is TRBV20-1 and J is TRBJ2-3; TRBD1 or TRBD2 may be the D gene (6 bases each). Trimming took 2 bases from V and 1 from J, leaving 13 bases between them. The CDR3 consists of 15 residues. Looked up from germline, CDR1 is DFQATT and CDR2 is SNEGSKA (reference sequence). The CDR3 nucleotides read TGCAGTGCTAGAAGGTCGGGGGCCGGCACAGATACGCAGTATTTT. Residues: CSARRSGAGTDTQYF.

The rearrangement joins TRBV7-9 to TRBJ2-7; D perhaps matches TRBD1 (6 bases). Per germline, CDR1 SEHNR and CDR2 FQNEAQ (reference sequence). The germline V and J ends were trimmed by 6 bases and 5 bases, with 14 bases remaining between them. The CDR3 has 13 residues. CDR3 amino acids: CASSYGTLDEQYF. The CDR3 DNA reads as TGTGCCAGCAGTTACGGGACACTCGACGAGCAGTACTTC.

This clonotype has more than one count but fewer than ten. This chain links TRBV5-1 with TRBJ2-7; D is unclear. The CDR3 is made up of 15 amino acids. Germline V gene lookup returns CDR1 SGHRS and CDR2 YFSETQ. Trimming took off 2 bases at V and 2 bases at J, with 14 bases between the two ends. The CDR3 DNA is TGCGCCAGCAGCTTATCCGGAGCCCTTACCTACGAGCAGTACTTC. As protein: CASSLSGALTYEQYF.

This chain joins TRBV20-1 and TRBJ2-3, with D possibly being TRBD2 (6 bases). The V gene's germline CDR1 is DFQATT and CDR2 SNEGSKA (reference sequence). The length of the CDR3 is 14 residues. V was trimmed by 3 bases and J by 4 bases, leaving 14 bases between them. The CDR3 loop is CSASPLREPDTQYF. The CDR3 DNA follows: TGCAGTGCTAGCCCCCTTCGGGAGCCAGATACGCAGTATTTT.

The genes are TRBV7-9 and TRBJ2-2, with D perhaps matching TRBD1 (6 bases). V was clipped by 6 bases and J by 4 bases, with 15 bases between them. This CDR3 has 15 residues. The germline V gene encodes CDR1 SEHNR and CDR2 FQNEAQ (reference sequence). The CDR3 protein is CASSYRAPSTGELFF. CDR3 coding DNA: TGTGCCAGCAGTTACAGGGCACCGTCCACCGGGGAGCTGTTTTTT. The entire variable domain, with the rest obtained from reference TRBV7-9 and TRBJ2-2, is as follows: DTGVSQNPRHKITKRGQNVTFRCDPISEHNRLYWYRQTLGQGPEFLTYFQNEAQLEKSRLLSDRFSAERPKGSFSTLEIQRTEQGDSAMYLCASSYRAPSTGELFFGEGSRLTVL.

This clonotype has more than one count but fewer than ten. V is TRBV5-1 and J is TRBJ2-1; D possibly corresponds to TRBD2 (6 bases). This CDR3 spans 16 amino acids. CDR1 and CDR2 from the germline V gene are SGHRS and YFSETQ. Between the trimmed V and J ends, which lost 1 base and 5 bases, there was a span of 16 bases. CDR3: CASSLKSGLGNNEQFF. DNA for the CDR3: TGCGCCAGCAGCTTGAAGTCGGGACTGGGAAACAATGAGCAGTTCTTC.

The chain recombines TRBV20-1 with TRBJ2-2, with D tentatively TRBD1 (6 bases). CDR3 size: 13 residues. V gave up 5 bases and J gave up 0 bases, with 7 bases separating them. Germline CDR1 DFQATT, CDR2 SNEGSKA (reference sequence). The chain's CDR3 is CSAGTPNTGELFF. CDR3 nucleotides: TGCAGTGCTGGGACACCGAACACCGGGGAGCTGTTTTTT.

This clonotype has just a few counts. The chain combines TRBV7-2 with TRBJ2-1; D remains unclear. Germline V gives CDR1 SGHTA, CDR2 FQGNSA. The germline V and J ends were trimmed by 0 bases and 4 bases, with 10 bases remaining between them. The CDR3 has 15 residues. In DNA, the CDR3 is TGTGCCAGCAGCTTAGCCTCACTCGTATACAATGAGCAGTTCTTC. Its protein product is CASSLASLVYNEQFF.

This clonotype appeared a few times. The chain has TRBV10-3 and TRBJ2-1, with 10 bases fitting TRBD1. CDR3 length: 15 amino acids. Losses at the gene ends were 6 bases for V and 1 base for J; bases not matched to a gene: 3. Germline CDR1 ENHRY, CDR2 SYGVKD. The CDR3 loop is CAISGTGDSYNEQFF. In DNA form, the CDR3 reads TGTGCCATCAGCGGGACAGGGGATTCCTACAATGAGCAGTTCTTC.

As DNA, the CDR3 is TGTGCCAGCAGCTCCAGGGTGGTGGCAGAGACCCAGTACTTC. Protein product: CASSSRVVAETQYF. The chain carries TRBV5-6 and TRBJ2-5; D is perhaps TRBD1 (5 bases). CDR1 SGHDT and CDR2 YYEEEE come from the germline V gene. V was cut by 3 bases and J by 4 bases, with 13 bases left in between. The CDR3 is made up of 14 amino acids. The whole variable domain, remainder taken from reference TRBV5-6 and TRBJ2-5, is DAGVTQSPTHLIKTRGQQVTLRCSPKSGHDTVSWYQQALGQGPQFIFQYYEEEERQRGNFPDRFSGHQFPNYSSELNVNALLLGDSALYLCASSSRVVAETQYFGPGTRLLVL.

This clonotype was observed a handful of times. This chain connects TRBV11-2 to TRBJ2-5, with unresolved D. Germline V gene data show CDR1 as SGHAT and CDR2 as FQNNGV. Trimming pared 3 bases from V and 5 bases from J, leaving 19 bases between. CDR3 length: 16 amino acids. CDR3 residues: CASSFADLGNGETQYF. CDR3 nucleotides: TGTGCCAGCAGCTTTGCAGACCTAGGGAACGGCGAGACCCAGTACTTC.

The chain joins TRBV5-1 to TRBJ2-7; 13 bases map to TRBD2. Unmatched junction bases numbered 7, after V lost 4 bases and J lost 6 bases. The germline gives CDR1 SGHRS, CDR2 YFSETQ. The CDR3 covers 15 residues. For the CDR3, the DNA is TGCGCCAGCAGCCTCGAACTAGCGGGAGGGTCCGAGCAGTACTTC. The encoded protein is CASSLELAGGSEQYF.

This clonotype was seen a few times. J is TRBJ2-3 and V is TRBV4-1; no clear D gene. Germline CDR1 reads MGHRA; CDR2 reads YSYEKL. This CDR3 has 12 residues. Trimming stripped 2 bases from V and 4 bases from J, with 4 bases between. CDR3 nucleotide sequence: TGCGCCAGCAGCCAATTTCCAGATACGCAGTATTTT. Translated, it gives CASSQFPDTQYF.

This clonotype was seen a few times. The rearrangement uses TRBV2 and TRBJ2-6; D is perhaps TRBD1 (5 bases). The CDR3 is 15 amino acids. In germline, CDR1 is SNHLY, CDR2 FYNNEI. Trimming left V 8 bases short and J 0 bases short, with 11 bases between. Here the CDR3 reads CASLSRDSGANVLTF. In DNA form, the CDR3 reads TGTGCCAGCCTATCCAGGGACTCTGGGGCCAACGTCCTGACTTTC.

This rearrangement joins TRBV5-1 to TRBJ2-1; a possible D gene is TRBD2 (7 bases). V was shortened by 3 bases and J by 4 bases, with 14 bases between the two germline ends. Germline assignment: CDR1 SGHRS and CDR2 YFSETQ. The CDR3 is made up of 15 amino acids. The CDR3 DNA reads TGCGCCAGCAGCTCGCACAGGGAGGGGTACAATGAGCAGTTCTTC. It translates to CASSSHREGYNEQFF.

J is TRBJ2-3 and V is TRBV5-1, with TRBD2 matching over 7 bases. V shed 4 bases and J 2 bases; nucleotides not matched to a gene: 19. CDR1 and CDR2 from the germline V gene are SGHRS and YFSETQ. The CDR3 covers 19 residues. CDR3: CASSPVGPSSGSITDTQYF. In nucleotides, the CDR3 is TGCGCCAGCAGCCCGGTCGGTCCCTCTAGCGGCAGCATCACAGATACGCAGTATTTT. Supplemented by reference TRBV5-1 and TRBJ2-3, the full variable domain reads KAGVTQTPRYLIKTRGQQVTLSCSPISGHRSVSWYQQTPGQGLQFLFEYFSETQRNKGNFPGRFSGRQFSNSRSEMNVSTLELGDSALYLCASSPVGPSSGSITDTQYFGPGTRLTVL.

This clonotype has more than one count but fewer than ten. V is TRBV28 and J is TRBJ2-1, with D tentatively TRBD1 (5 bases). From germline, CDR1 is MDHEN and CDR2 SYDVKM. This CDR3 is built from 14 residues. Trimming stripped 7 bases from V and 10 bases from J, with 20 bases between. The CDR3 region has the DNA TGTGCCAGCAACACGCCGGGCAGGGTGGGCGAGCAGTTCTTC. Its protein is CASNTPGRVGEQFF.

The CDR3 nucleotides read TGTGCCAGCAGCTATAGCGGGAGTATCTCAGATACGCAGTATTTT. Amino acid sequence: CASSYSGSISDTQYF. V usage is TRBV7-3 and J usage is TRBJ2-3, with 9 bases aligning to TRBD2. Per germline, CDR1 SGHTA and CDR2 FQGTGA. This CDR3 is 15 amino acids long. Trimming cost V 4 bases and J 4 bases; bases outside gene matches: 6.

This clonotype was observed a handful of times. The J gene is TRBJ1-4, the V gene TRBV20-1; the match to TRBD1 covers 7 bases. Trimming took 2 bases from V and 4 from J; bases not matched to a gene: 4. CDR1 is DFQATT, CDR2 SNEGSKA, per germline (reference sequence). This CDR3 is 14 amino acids long. The CDR3 spells CSARKTGLNEKLFF. The CDR3 coding sequence is TGCAGTGCTAGAAAGACAGGGCTTAATGAAAAACTGTTTTTT.

This sequence joins TRBV28 and TRBJ2-1; 12 nucleotides match TRBD2. The CDR3 runs 17 residues. CDR1 and CDR2 from the germline V gene are MDHEN and SYDVKM. The ends lost 3 bases at V and 9 bases at J; junction bases unmatched: 12. The CDR3 loop is CASSFIRRLAGEVEQFF. CDR3 in DNA: TGTGCCAGCAGTTTTATCCGTCGACTAGCGGGAGAGGTTGAGCAGTTCTTC.

This chain uses TRBV28 with TRBJ1-2; D remains unclear. V lost 2 bases to trimming and J lost 10 bases, with 8 bases between them. The CDR3 covers 11 residues. Germline V gives CDR1 MDHEN, CDR2 SYDVKM. CDR3 DNA sequence: TGTGCCAGCAGTTTAATTTTCGACTACACCTTC. It encodes CASSLIFDYTF.

The chain uses TRBV12-3 or TRBV12-4 and TRBJ2-3; the D is unclear. Between the trimmed V and J ends, which lost 6 bases and 0 bases, there was a span of 13 bases. This CDR3 has 15 residues. The CDR3 loop reads CASSLYRTSTDTQYF. The CDR3 DNA is TGTGCCAGCAGCCTATATCGTACTAGCACAGATACGCAGTATTTT.